Each of the 16 T cell receptor beta chains below was sequenced from the same sample in a study of identical twins. TCRdb used MiXCR to reprocess the 5' RACE reads, holding one entry per CDR3 protein. The sample shows about 280,000 distinct CDR3 sequences, 6.5% to 9.5% of them seen only once. This sample was shared with a second study, whose subject was yellow fever vaccine responses in identical twins.

The sample was memory (CD45RO+) T cells sorted from blood. Receptors originate from a woman aged 18-29 years in good health.

About this clonotype itself: One end of the junction does not line up with germline, which may come from a read error. J is TRBJ2-1 and V is TRBV12-3 or TRBV12-4, with 10 bases fitting TRBD2. This CDR3 comprises 19 residues. The DNA of the CDR3 is TGTGCCTGCAGTTTAGGTGTAGCGGGGGGCGGAAGCTCCTACAATGAGCAGTTCTTC. Translation: CACSLGVAGGGSSYNEQFF.

This clonotype showed up many times. CDR3 region: CASRGHLNSPLHF. The DNA of the CDR3 is TGTGCCAGCAGGGGACACCTAAATTCACCCCTCCACTTT. V and J are TRBV12-3 or TRBV12-4 and TRBJ1-6; maybe TRBD1 (6 bases). This CDR3 is 13 amino acids long. V was trimmed by 6 bases and J by 7 bases, leaving 10 bases between them.

There are a few counts of this clonotype. The chain is built from TRBV20-1 and TRBJ1-1; 9 bases are shared with TRBD1. CDR3 length equals 16 residues. The germline V gene encodes CDR1 DFQATT and CDR2 SNEGSKA (reference sequence). The ends lost 3 bases at V and 3 bases at J; junction bases unmatched: 11. The CDR3 nucleotides are TGCAGTGCTAGGCCCGGGACAGGGTCAGAGGACACTGAAGCTTTCTTT. Its translation: CSARPGTGSEDTEAFF.

The chain is built from TRBV29-1 and TRBJ1-4; D is perhaps TRBD1 (5 bases). With 7 bases removed from V and 0 bases from J, the gap between germline ends came to 9 bases. The germline V gene encodes CDR1 SQVTM and CDR2 ANQGSEA. The CDR3 is made up of 13 amino acids. The CDR3 nucleotides are TGCAGCGCTGACAGTGCAACTAATGAAAAACTGTTTTTT. Amino acids: CSADSATNEKLFF.

This clonotype was detected a few times. The rearrangement joins TRBV5-5 to TRBJ2-2; the D gene is possibly TRBD2 (5 bases). The V and J ends lost 2 bases and 9 bases respectively, with 14 bases between them. The CDR3 contains 14 residues. Germline V gene lookup returns CDR1 SGHKS and CDR2 YYEKEE (reference sequence). This CDR3 is CASSLGGEVRELFF. The CDR3 bases are TGTGCCAGCAGCTTAGGAGGCGAGGTTCGGGAGCTGTTTTTT.

This clonotype came up many times. The CDR3 coding sequence is TGTGCCAGCAGTAACGGACTAGCGGGAGGATACGAGCAGTACTTC. Translation gives CASSNGLAGGYEQYF. The V call is TRBV6-5, the J call TRBJ2-7; 14 bases fit TRBD2. This CDR3 spans 15 amino acids. The V gene end was trimmed by 5 bases and the J gene end by 4 bases; junction bases not matched to a gene: 4. Looked up from germline, CDR1 is MNHEY and CDR2 is SVGAGI.

This sequence joins TRBV10-3 and TRBJ2-1; TRBD1 matches at 7 bases. The junction had 13 bases not matched to a gene; V was cut back by 10 bases and J by 10 bases. CDR1 is ENHRY, CDR2 SYGVKD, per germline. The CDR3 spans 13 residues. CDR3 DNA sequence: TGTGCCACCACGGACAGGCTAGTAAGGGAGCAGTTCTTC. Amino acids: CATTDRLVREQFF.

This chain connects TRBV5-6 to TRBJ2-2, with D tentatively TRBD1 (5 bases). Germline CDR1 is SGHDT and CDR2 is YYEEEE. Trimming stripped 0 bases from V and 5 bases from J, with 8 bases between. This CDR3 comprises 14 residues. CDR3 sequence: CASSLGSGTGELFF. The CDR3 bases are TGTGCCAGCAGCTTGGGTTCAGGGACCGGGGAGCTGTTTTTT.

This clonotype was observed at least ten times. The chain links TRBV5-1 to TRBJ2-1; D may be TRBD2 (6 bases). Germline CDR1 SGHRS, CDR2 YFSETQ. V lost 7 bases and J 3 bases, leaving 14 bases between the germline ends. CDR3 length equals 14 residues. CDR3 loop: CASCDQRVYNEQFF. CDR3 in DNA: TGCGCCAGCTGCGACCAGCGGGTCTACAATGAGCAGTTCTTC.

This clonotype appeared many times. Here the CDR3 DNA reads TGTGCCAGCAGTGATCCCTCCGGGGCTAGCAATGAGCAGTTCTTC. It specifies CASSDPSGASNEQFF. The rearrangement joins TRBV6-4 to TRBJ2-1; D tentatively fits TRBD1 or TRBD2 (5 bases each). This CDR3 contains 15 residues. Trimming took 3 bases from V and 6 from J, leaving 15 bases between them. Looked up from germline, CDR1 is MRHNA and CDR2 is SNTAGT.

This clonotype was seen a few times. V gene TRBV3-1 combines with J gene TRBJ2-6, with D tentatively TRBD1 or TRBD2 (5 bases each). Looked up from germline, CDR1 is LGHDT and CDR2 is YNNKEL (reference sequence). The CDR3 is made up of 18 amino acids. The V gene lost 1 base and the J gene lost 0 bases, with 13 bases spanning the gap. CDR3 loop: CASSQVPGGSSGANVLTF. As DNA, the CDR3 is TGTGCCAGCAGCCAAGTTCCTGGGGGTAGCTCTGGGGCCAACGTCCTGACTTTC. The full variable domain, completed using reference TRBV3-1 and TRBJ2-6, is DTAVSQTPKYLVTQMGNDKSIKCEQNLGHDTMYWYKQDSKKFLKIMFSYNNKELIINETVPNRFSPKSPDKAHLNLHINSLELGDSAVYFCASSQVPGGSSGANVLTFGAGSRLTVL.

A few counts support this clonotype. This chain joins TRBV11-2 and TRBJ2-1; D remains unclear. Germline lookup yields CDR1 SGHAT and CDR2 FQNNGV. The CDR3 spans 12 residues. V lost 0 bases and J 9 bases, leaving 6 bases between the germline ends. DNA for the CDR3: TGTGCCAGCAGCTTAGACAAAAGTGAGCAGTTCTTC. Amino acid sequence: CASSLDKSEQFF.

This clonotype was counted ten times or more. This chain uses TRBV5-1 with TRBJ2-3, with D perhaps matching TRBD2 (6 bases). Germline-derived CDR1 and CDR2 are SGHRS and YFSETQ. The CDR3 extends over 15 amino acids. V gave up 1 base and J gave up 0 bases, with 9 bases separating them. The CDR3 nucleotides read TGCGCCAGCAGCTTGAATAGCGGTAGCACAGATACGCAGTATTTT. Protein sequence: CASSLNSGSTDTQYF.

There are many counts of this clonotype. The rearrangement links TRBV6-5 to TRBJ2-7; D remains ambiguous. The CDR3 is made up of 11 amino acids. The germline CDR1 and CDR2 sequences are MNHEY and SVGAGI. Trimming took off 8 bases at V and 1 base at J, with 6 bases between the two ends. CDR3 sequence (DNA): TGTGCCAGCGGCCAGTCCTACGAGCAGTACTTC. This codes for CASGQSYEQYF.

This clonotype was detected only a few times. Since a much larger clone is just one base distant, this may be a read error. V gene TRBV12-3 or TRBV12-4 combines with J gene TRBJ1-3; D is undetermined. This CDR3 has 13 residues. Trimming cost V 4 bases and J 4 bases, with 8 bases left between them. CDR3 in amino acids: CASSSAQGNTIYF. In DNA, the CDR3 is TGTGCCAGCAGTTCGGCACAGGGAAACACCATATATTTT.

The chain employs TRBV11-2 and TRBJ2-2; 11 bases line up with TRBD2. Germline assignment: CDR1 SGHAT and CDR2 FQNNGV. The V gene end was trimmed by 1 base and the J gene end by 3 bases; junction bases not matched to a gene: 1. The CDR3 has 16 amino acids. CDR3 sequence reads: CASSLVLAGDTGELFF. Written as DNA, the CDR3 is TGTGCCAGCAGCTTAGTACTAGCGGGAGACACCGGGGAGCTGTTTTTT.